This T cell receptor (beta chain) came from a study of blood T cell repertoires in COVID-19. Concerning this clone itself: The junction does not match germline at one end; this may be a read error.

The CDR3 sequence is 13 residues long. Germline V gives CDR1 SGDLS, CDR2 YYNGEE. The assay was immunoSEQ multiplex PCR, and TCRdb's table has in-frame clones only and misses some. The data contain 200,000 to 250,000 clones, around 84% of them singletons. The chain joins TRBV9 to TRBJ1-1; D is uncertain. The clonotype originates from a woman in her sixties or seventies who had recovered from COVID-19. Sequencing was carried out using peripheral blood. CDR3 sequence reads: CVSSEQPNTEAFF. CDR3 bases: TGTGTCAGCAGCGAGCAACCGAACACTGAAGCTTTCTTT.